This T cell receptor (beta chain) comes out of a study of blood T cell repertoires in COVID-19. Turning to the study itself: COVID-19 samples from acute and convalescent phases originated in the United States, Italy and Spain. From T cells, B-cell-depleted T cells, or PBMCs came the material, which was cDNA or gDNA.

Only in-frame clones appear in the TCRdb table, and some are missing; sequencing was by immunoSEQ multiplex PCR. Among hundreds of thousands of clones listed, 92% were seen once. Patients in Seattle were enrolled during active infection, then followed longitudinally. Looked up from germline, CDR1 is WNHNN and CDR2 is SYGVQD (reference sequence). The CDR3 totals 15 residues. V was clipped by 2 bases and J by 4 bases, with 14 bases between them. The chain recombines TRBV10-1 with TRBJ1-2; D is uncertain. The receptor comes from a man between 60 and 75 years old with COVID-19, enrolled during active disease. Sequenced input: peripheral blood. The CDR3 region is CASSEPGTPFYGYTF. In DNA, the CDR3 is TGCGCCAGCAGTGAGCCGGGAACCCCCTTCTATGGCTACACCTTC.